These T cell receptor beta chains were read from a single sample in a study of T cells expressing NK-cell markers. Using the 5' RACE reads, TCRdb records one entry per CDR3 protein without DNA. The clone table shows hundreds of thousands of distinct CDR3 sequences, with the ten largest holding about 7.1%. Specimen: blood T cells: a sorted CD56 or NKG2C T cell subset, CD4+ or CD8+ T cells, or bulk PBMC T cells (not recorded which). The origin of the receptors is a woman aged 18-70 years in good health. Both conserved end residues are part of each CDR3.

V	J	CDR3
TRBV9	TRBJ2-1	CASSVDSGIYNEQFF
TRBV7-9	TRBJ2-6	CASSLAVGDAGANVLTF
TRBV4-3	TRBJ2-7	CASSQGTASSYEQYF
TRBV11-2	TRBJ2-1	CASSLVGGRGDEQFF
TRBV5-1	TRBJ2-7	CASSHSGFYEQYF
TRBV12-3/TRBV12-4	TRBJ1-5	CASSSGQNSNQPQHF
TRBV5-1	TRBJ2-1	CASSLISLNEQFF
TRBV29-1	TRBJ2-1	CSVWGDSSYNEQFF
TRBV5-1	TRBJ2-3	CASSFLTGDLRQYF
TRBV5-4	TRBJ2-3	CASSPRALTGTDTQYF
TRBV24-1	TRBJ2-2	CATSDLPAGELFF
TRBV12-3/TRBV12-4	TRBJ2-2	CASSLDGELFF
TRBV28	TRBJ1-2	CASSLVGYNYGYTF
TRBV6-5	TRBJ2-1	CASSYETRGGVRSYNEQFF
TRBV11-2	TRBJ2-2	CASSRHRPGQANTGELFF
TRBV25-1	TRBJ2-3	CASGGLGTDTQYF
TRBV2	TRBJ2-1	CASGVYSVNEQFF
TRBV6-1	TRBJ1-1	CASRTDRAPNTEAFF
TRBV7-2	TRBJ2-7	CASSLVDGPYEQYF
TRBV5-6	TRBJ1-4	CASSWTGGNEKLFF
TRBV29-1	TRBJ1-1	CSVRRGQEGAFF
TRBV4-3	TRBJ1-5	CASSQRAVTESNQPQHF
TRBV18	TRBJ2-7	CASSLWGTSGYEQYF
TRBV6-1	TRBJ2-2	CASSVTGLAGELFF
TRBV12-3/TRBV12-4	TRBJ1-4	CASSFRGLATNEKLFF
TRBV29-1	TRBJ2-2	CSVKKPGRRSGELFF